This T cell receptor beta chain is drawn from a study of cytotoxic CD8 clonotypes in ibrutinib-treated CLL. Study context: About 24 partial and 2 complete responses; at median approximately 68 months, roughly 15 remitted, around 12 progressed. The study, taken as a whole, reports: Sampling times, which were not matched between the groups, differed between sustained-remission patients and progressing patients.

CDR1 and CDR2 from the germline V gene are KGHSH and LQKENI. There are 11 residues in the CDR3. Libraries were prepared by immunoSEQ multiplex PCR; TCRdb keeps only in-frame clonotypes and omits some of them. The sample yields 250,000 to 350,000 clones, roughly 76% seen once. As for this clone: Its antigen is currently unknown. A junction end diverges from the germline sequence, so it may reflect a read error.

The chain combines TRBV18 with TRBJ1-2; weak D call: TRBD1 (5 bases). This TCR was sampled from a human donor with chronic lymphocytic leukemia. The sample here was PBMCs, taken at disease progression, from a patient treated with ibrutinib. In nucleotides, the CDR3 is TGTGCCAGCTCGCCACAGGATGGCTACACCTTC. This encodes CASSPQDGYTF.